Given below is one T cell receptor beta chain in context. No antigen is known for it. There are no base qualities to consult, and no much larger clone falls within one base. The CDR3 runs 16 amino acids, cysteine and phenylalanine included. This entry keeps only the CDR3 DNA: 48 bases, framed from base 1. The germline V gene gives CDR1 as MNHEY and CDR2 as SVGAGI. V has 0 bases trimmed and J has 3 bases trimmed; junction bases matching no gene number 7. The data belong to a study of blood T cell repertoires in COVID-19 (dated by TCRdb to about 2020). At the level of the whole study: Samples covering the acute and convalescent phases of COVID-19 were provided by collaborators in the United States, Italy and Spain. Where HLA class I and class II types were available, the types were taken from metadata supplied by the sample provider, not from assay-based typing. Subjects who had been exposed to COVID-19, were actively infected with it, or had recovered from it provided the deeply sampled blood TCRbeta repertoires that made up the dataset. The repertoires were made available in a free public database intended to serve as a resource for research on the immune response to SARS-CoV-2. The samples were drawn from the first 160 participants of the ongoing ImmuneRACE study and from 1,254 subjects provided by 6 global collaborators. The material from the prospective study consisted of cDNA or gDNA derived from T cells, B-cell-depleted T cells, or PBMCs. Nearly every sample came with metadata listing a de-identified subject ID, COVID-19 status, age in years and sex.

In the prospective study, participants were 18 to 89 years old, resided in 24 geographic areas of the United States, and were enrolled through a virtual design. Cohort assignment in the prospective study relied on participant-reported clinical history from a screening survey and a study questionnaire. A participant counted as exposed if, within 2 weeks of entering the study, that participant had been in contact with someone who had a PCR-confirmed or clinician-diagnosed COVID-19 case. In the prospective study, mobile phlebotomists collected whole blood, serum and a nasopharyngeal or oropharyngeal swab from each participant. Additional blood draws and questionnaires over an approximately two-month period could optionally be provided by prospective study participants. Prospective study blood samples were shipped either frozen or at room temperature before DNA extraction. The immunoSEQ Assay, a bias-controlled multiplex PCR, was used to amplify TCRbeta CDR3 regions from genomic DNA. Concerning the study's data processing: Nucleated cell counts per sample were estimated from amplification of reference gene primers within the assay. Sequence reads were collapsed and filtered to measure the absolute abundance of every unique TCRbeta CDR3 rearrangement. For each sample, productive Simpson clonality was calculated as the square root of Simpson's diversity index across productive rearrangements. TCRdb's version of the immuneACCESS table is confined to in-frame rearrangements and falls short of the full clone set. An unresolved V gene accounts for under half of the shortfall where checked; the remainder is of unknown origin. V and J calls plus clone size are reproduced from that table; the DNA served to infer D and trimming. In this sample the table shows some 340,000 clones, roughly nine tenths of which occur a single time. The ten largest account for about 4% of the sample.

On the study overall, not on this receptor specifically: Clinical and demographic metadata were provided uncurated, with the amount varying by source and participant.

This sequence uses TRBV6-5 and TRBJ2-7, with TRBD2 matching 8 junction bases. Sequenced material: PBMCs or T cells enriched from blood (not recorded which). The receptor was derived from a woman in her 30s who had been exposed to COVID-19. DNA sequence: TGTGCCAGCAGTTACTCGGCCGCGGGGGGTCTCTACGAGCAGTACTTC. It encodes CASSYSAAGGLYEQYF.